This entry features one T cell receptor beta chain sequence. Its antigen remains unknown. These data originate in a study of T-cell reconstitution after alpha-beta-depleted transplantation in children. Researchers prepared the TCRbeta library using unique molecular identifiers, the study reports. TCRdb passed the PCR reads through MiXCR, listing each CDR3 protein once. Among under 250,000 distinct CDR3 sequences, 24% were seen once, and the ten largest hold about 5%. Study-wide points: Two months or so post-transplant, alpha-beta T cells reportedly derived from several hundred expanded graft clones.

Source: PBMCs, mostly from graft donor cells, taken 360 days after TCRalphabeta/CD19-depleted stem cell transplant. This clonotype originated in a female patient aged 2-9 years who had a stem cell transplant for congenital amegakaryocytic thrombocytopenia, so the T cells may come from the graft donor.

CDR3 in DNA: TGTGCCAGCAGCTTATATCGCGCTAGCGGGAGTTACGAGCAGTACTTC. It is translated as CASSLYRASGSYEQYF. The chain joins TRBV11-2 to TRBJ2-7, with 10 bases that match TRBD2. J was trimmed by 4 bases and V by 2 bases; bases with no gene match: 8. The CDR3 is 16 amino acids. CDR1 SGHAT and CDR2 FQNNGV come from the germline V gene.